Presented here are 8 T cell receptor beta chains from one specimen sequenced in a study of blood T cell repertoires in COVID-19. TCRdb keeps only in-frame clones here, not all; method: immunoSEQ multiplex PCR. The sample carries 120,000 to 150,000 clones, around 87% recorded once. Sequencing was performed on peripheral blood. The origin of the receptors is a man aged 45-65 years who had recovered from COVID-19.

This clone was seen once. The chain carries TRBV4-1 and TRBJ2-7, with TRBD1 as a possible D gene (6 bases). The V gene's germline CDR1 is MGHRA and CDR2 YSYEKL. The CDR3 covers 15 residues. V lost 0 bases to trimming and J lost 2 bases, with 11 bases between them. The CDR3, as DNA: TGCGCCAGCAGCCAAGATGGGACAACCGCCTACGAGCAGTACTTC. Amino acid sequence: CASSQDGTTAYEQYF.

The chain combines TRBV2 with TRBJ1-3; possibly TRBD1 for D (5 bases). This CDR3 is 17 amino acids long. Germline values: CDR1 SNHLY, CDR2 FYNNEI. The V and J ends lost 2 bases and 0 bases respectively, with 14 bases between them. CDR3 loop: CASSELPPGISGNTIYF. The CDR3 region has the DNA TGTGCCAGCAGTGAACTCCCTCCAGGGATCTCTGGAAACACCATATATTTT.

A note on this clone: The CDR3 end shows no conserved phenylalanine or tryptophan, and so a read error is likely. V gene TRBV6-1 combines with J gene TRBJ1-2; perhaps TRBD1 as D (5 bases). V lost 1 base to trimming and J lost 4 bases, with 13 bases between them. The CDR3 runs to 15 residues. Germline CDR1 reads MNHNS; CDR2 reads SASEGT. CDR3 loop: CASSEGGGLIYGYTL. The DNA of the CDR3 is TGTGCCAGCAGTGAAGGGGGGGGACTGATCTATGGCTACACCCTC.

CDR3 loop: CASSQGVSGQGSSPLHF. In DNA, the CDR3 is TGTGCCAGCAGCCAAGGAGTGTCAGGACAGGGAAGTTCACCCCTCCACTTT. This chain joins TRBV3-1 (or the pseudogene TRBV3-2) and TRBJ1-6; TRBD1 matches 8 bases. The CDR3 covers 17 residues. Germline assignment: CDR1 LGHDT and CDR2 YNNKEL (reference sequence). V trimming: 1 base; J trimming: 9 bases; junction bases outside the gene matches: 11.

This chain links TRBV3-1 (or the pseudogene TRBV3-2) with TRBJ1-4; 7 nucleotides match TRBD1. After removal of 0 bases from V and 6 bases from J, the junction contained 4 bases not matched to a gene. The CDR3 totals 15 residues. Germline CDR1 LGHDT, CDR2 YNNKEL (reference sequence). The CDR3 DNA sequence: TGTGCCAGCAGCCAAGATCGAGACAGGGATGAAAAACTGTTTTTT. The encoded protein is CASSQDRDRDEKLFF.

This chain links TRBV29-1 with TRBJ2-5; perhaps TRBD1 as D (7 bases). This CDR3 is 15 amino acids long. V was cut by 4 bases and J by 1 base, with 16 bases left in between. Germline values: CDR1 SQVTM, CDR2 ANQGSEA. The CDR3 DNA reads TGCAGCGTTGCGGTTGGAGGGGGCTCCCAAGAGACCCAGTACTTC. It yields the protein CSVAVGGGSQETQYF.

The chain recombines TRBV18 with TRBJ1-6, with 8 bases matching TRBD1. The CDR3 is 15 amino acids. With V trimmed by 3 bases and J by 11 bases, 9 bases remained unmatched. From germline, CDR1 is KGHSH and CDR2 LQKENI. The CDR3 DNA is TGTGCCAGCTCACCGGACAGACAGGGGAGGGCACCCCTCCACTTT. This sequence encodes CASSPDRQGRAPLHF.

The sample holds a few counts of this clone. The CDR3 region is CASSRDRVAGNYGYTF. The CDR3 bases are TGTGCCAGCAGCCGGGACAGGGTAGCTGGTAACTATGGCTACACCTTC. The V and J genes are TRBV7-2 and TRBJ1-2; 9 bases line up with TRBD1. This CDR3 is built from 16 residues. Germline assignment: CDR1 SGHTA and CDR2 FQGNSA. The V gene end was trimmed by 5 bases and the J gene end by 1 base; junction bases not matched to a gene: 8. Drawing the rest from reference TRBV7-2 and TRBJ1-2, the complete variable domain is GAGVSQSPSNKVTEKGKDVELRCDPISGHTALYWYRQSLGQGLEFLIYFQGNSAPDKSGLPSDRFSAERTGGSVSTLTIQRTQQEDSAVYLCASSRDRVAGNYGYTFGSGTRLTVV.